Listed here are 14 T cell receptor beta chains from one sample, sequenced in a study of T cells after yellow fever vaccination. TCRdb re-analysed the 5' RACE reads in MiXCR, keeping a single row per CDR3 protein. Here the sample spans hundreds of thousands of distinct CDR3 sequences, about 19% being singletons. The specimen was PBMCs, collected before the yellow fever booster vaccination. Receptors originate from a young man who received the YFV17D yellow fever vaccine.

The V gene is TRBV20-1, the J gene TRBJ1-3; TRBD1 matches 8 bases. The V gene end was trimmed by 3 bases and the J gene end by 4 bases; junction bases not matched to a gene: 8. Looked up from germline, CDR1 is DFQATT and CDR2 is SNEGSKA (reference sequence). This CDR3 spans 15 amino acids. DNA for the CDR3: TGCAGTGCTAGTAGACAGGGGACCCCGGGAAACACCATATATTTT. Translated, it gives CSASRQGTPGNTIYF.

The genes are TRBV5-1 and TRBJ2-7, with D perhaps given as TRBD1 or TRBD2 (6 bases each). CDR3 length equals 14 residues. Germline values: CDR1 SGHRS, CDR2 YFSETQ. Trimming cost V 4 bases and J 1 base, with 12 bases left between them. The CDR3 sequence: CASSTRGGSYEQYV. DNA of the CDR3: TGCGCCAGCAGCACCCGAGGGGGGTCCTACGAGCAGTACGTC.

The sample holds many counts of this clonotype. This chain links TRBV28 with TRBJ2-6; a possible D gene is TRBD1 (5 bases). V was trimmed by 3 bases and J by 0 bases, leaving 12 bases between them. The germline V gene encodes CDR1 MDHEN and CDR2 SYDVKM. The CDR3 is 17 amino acids. CDR3 loop: CASSFLGPSSGANVLTF. The CDR3 DNA sequence: TGTGCCAGCAGTTTCCTGGGGCCAAGCTCTGGGGCCAACGTCCTGACTTTC.

This clonotype was seen repeatedly, ten times or more. The gene calls are TRBV6-2 or TRBV6-3 and TRBJ2-4; TRBD2 agrees at 13 bases. With 5 bases clipped from V and 8 bases from J, the junction kept 6 bases outside the gene matches. Looked up from germline, CDR1 is MNHEY and CDR2 is SVGEGT. The CDR3 has 15 residues. The CDR3 loop reads CASSGTSGEGDIQYF. CDR3 DNA: TGTGCCAGCAGTGGGACTAGCGGGGAAGGGGACATTCAGTACTTC.

This clonotype was observed a handful of times. The chain is built from TRBV10-1 and TRBJ2-1; weak D call: TRBD1 (5 bases). The CDR3 is 20 residues long. Per germline, CDR1 WNHNN and CDR2 SYGVQD (reference sequence). V was shortened by 1 base and J by 7 bases, with 29 bases between the two germline ends. The CDR3 DNA reads TGCGCCAGCAGTGAGTTTCAAGGAAGGGGCATCTCCTTCAACGGGAATGAGCAGTTCTTC. Its protein is CASSEFQGRGISFNGNEQFF.

This chain links TRBV12-5 with TRBJ1-1; 7 bases align to TRBD1. J gave up 3 bases and V 0 bases, and 10 bases lay outside the gene matches. The CDR3 is made up of 17 amino acids. Germline V gives CDR1 LGHNT, CDR2 FRNRAP. Here the CDR3 DNA reads TGTGCTAGTGGTTTGGTACGTAGGGGGCGAGGGCACACTGAAGCTTTCTTT. This translates into CASGLVRRGRGHTEAFF.

CDR3 residues: CSARDALPLQSLYGYTF. CDR3 in DNA: TGCAGTGCTAGAGATGCTCTCCCCCTACAGTCCCTCTATGGCTACACCTTC. The chain combines TRBV20-1 with TRBJ1-2; D is undetermined. Germline V lookup: CDR1 DFQATT, CDR2 SNEGSKA (reference sequence). Trimming took 0 bases from V and 4 from J, leaving 21 bases between them. The CDR3 is 17 amino acids.

J is TRBJ1-1 and V is TRBV7-3, with D hard to call. The germline gives CDR1 SGHTA, CDR2 FQGTGA. Trimming left V 5 bases short and J 2 bases short, with 9 bases between. The CDR3 runs to 13 residues. The CDR3 nucleotides are TGTGCCAGCAGCAGAGACGTAAACACTGAAGCTTTCTTT. Protein sequence: CASSRDVNTEAFF.

This clonotype occurred many times. Germline is not matched at one junction end, which may reflect a read error. The chain carries TRBV5-1 and TRBJ2-7, with D hard to call. The CDR3 contains 14 residues. Germline CDR1 is SGHRS and CDR2 is YFSETQ. The CDR3 is CASCFGSSSYEQYF. The CDR3 nucleotides read TGCGCCAGCTGCTTCGGTTCCTCCTCCTACGAGCAGTACTTC.

J is TRBJ1-2 and V is TRBV7-9; D might be TRBD1 (5 bases). This CDR3 spans 15 amino acids. Germline assignment: CDR1 SEHNR and CDR2 FQNEAQ (reference sequence). The germline V and J ends were trimmed by 8 bases and 0 bases, with 16 bases remaining between them. The CDR3 sequence: CASFGGELPNYGYTF. CDR3 sequence (DNA): TGTGCCAGCTTCGGGGGGGAATTGCCTAACTATGGCTACACCTTC.

This clonotype has ten or more counts. This chain links TRBV29-1 with TRBJ2-3; D is ambiguous. Germline V gives CDR1 SQVTM, CDR2 ANQGSEA. The CDR3 loop spans 13 amino acids. The ends were cut back, 3 bases at V and 2 bases at J, with 9 bases in the middle. CDR3 region: CSVDYSYTDTQYF. The CDR3 region has the DNA TGCAGCGTTGACTACAGCTACACAGATACGCAGTATTTT.

The rearrangement joins TRBV6-2 or TRBV6-3 to TRBJ1-2; D is unresolved. Germline V gene lookup returns CDR1 MNHEY and CDR2 SVGEGT. The length of the CDR3 is 14 residues. With 1 base removed from V and 4 bases from J, the gap between germline ends came to 10 bases. The CDR3, as DNA: TGTGCCAGCAGTTACTGCCCACAGTGCTATGGCTACACCTTC. This codes for CASSYCPQCYGYTF.

This clonotype has more than one count but fewer than ten. The gene calls are TRBV24-1 and TRBJ2-3; 8 bases map to TRBD1. CDR1 is KGHDR, CDR2 SFDVKD, per germline. The CDR3 consists of 18 residues. V trimming: 3 bases; J trimming: 0 bases; junction bases outside the gene matches: 10. This CDR3 is CATSDGIPGQASTDTQYF. DNA for the CDR3: TGTGCCACCAGTGATGGAATTCCGGGACAGGCTAGCACAGATACGCAGTATTTT.

In DNA form, the CDR3 reads TGCAGTGCTAGCGGACAGGGGCGTGTGTTCGAGCAGTACTTC. Its translation is CSASGQGRVFEQYF. V gene TRBV20-1 combines with J gene TRBJ2-7, with TRBD1 matching 9 bases. This CDR3 region has 14 residues. In germline, CDR1 is DFQATT, CDR2 SNEGSKA (reference sequence). V dropped 3 bases and J dropped 6; count of bases not matched to a gene: 9.